The 3 T cell receptor beta chains presented below share a single source sample, sequenced in a study of metastatic and nonmetastatic thyroid tumors (dated by TCRdb to 2018 to 2020). To prepare the library, PCR was applied. The data were produced on an Illumina HiSeq 4000. TCRdb reran the public reads through fastp at Q25 and MiXCR, keeping productive beta chains. This sample lists 17,000 or so clones; around 25% were detected once. In total, the top ten clones hold approximately 15% of the sample. No treatment had been received by any patient before thyroid surgery. Sequencing was performed on adjacent normal tissue. The receptor source for this set is a female donor with papillary thyroid cancer or a benign thyroid nodule (not recorded which). Some clones in this sample may be carry-over from other donors' samples.

The rearrangement uses TRBV28 and TRBJ1-4; tentatively, D is TRBD1 (6 bases). Trimming took 7 bases from V and 5 from J, leaving 11 bases between them. The CDR3 runs 13 residues. CDR1 and CDR2 (germline): MDHEN, SYDVKM. The CDR3 DNA reads TGTGCCAGCATCGGGGGGGCAAATGAAAAACTGTTTTTT. It translates to CASIGGANEKLFF.

This clone was seen ten or more times. This could be a read error, since a much larger clone is one nucleotide away. Other DNA sequences in the sample encode the same CDR3. This chain connects TRBV7-8 to TRBJ2-2; 8 nucleotides agree with TRBD2. The trim removed 5 bases at V and 5 bases at J, leaving 4 bases unmatched. From germline, CDR1 is SGHVS and CDR2 FQNEAQ. The CDR3 covers 14 residues. The CDR3 DNA reads TGTGCCAGCAGCGTGCGCGGGGGGACCGGGGAGCTGTTTTTT. Translation gives CASSVRGGTGELFF.

This clone was seen once. The J gene is TRBJ2-1, the V gene TRBV7-3; 8 bases match TRBD1. Germline assignment: CDR1 SGHTA and CDR2 FQGTGA. CDR3 length equals 14 residues. The V segment lost 5 bases and the J segment 7 bases; nucleotides outside the gene matches: 7. As DNA, the CDR3 is TGTGCCAGCAGCCCTGTAGGACAGGGAAATGAGCAGTTCTTC. This gives the protein CASSPVGQGNEQFF.